These T cell receptor beta chains were read from a single sample in a study of T cell responses to AZD1222 COVID-19 vaccine. Sequencing was performed with immunoSEQ multiplex PCR; in TCRdb, only in-frame clones are kept and a portion is missing. This table has around 140,000 clones, more than 80% appearing once. The sample in question was peripheral blood, obtained on day 0 of MenACWY control vaccination. These receptors came from an adult in good health. Each CDR3 is given with its conserved first and last residue. The D gene is left open where the match is weak. Expanded clones get a size class; other rows say once, few or many, or leave the size out.

CANAYGPSYNEQFF	TGTGCCAATGCGTACGGACCCTCTTACAATGAGCAGTTCTTC	-	TRBJ2-1	-	TRBV10-3
CASSIGNTEAFF	TGTGCCAGTAGTATCGGGAACACTGAAGCTTTCTTT	-	TRBJ1-1	few	TRBV19
CASSFFTDRGYNQPQHF	TGTGCCAGCAGCTTTTTCACCGACAGGGGATACAATCAGCCCCAGCATTTT	TRBD1	TRBJ1-5	-	TRBV5-8
CASRKGQSTYEQYF	TGTGCCAGCAGGAAGGGACAGTCGACCTACGAGCAGTACTTC	TRBD1	TRBJ2-7	-	TRBV2
CSVDGGDRTLAPGYTF	TGCAGCGTTGACGGGGGGGACAGGACGTTGGCGCCTGGCTACACCTTC	TRBD1	TRBJ1-2	-	TRBV29-1
CASSLGSVNTEAFF	TGTGCCAGCAGCTTAGGATCCGTGAACACTGAAGCTTTCTTT	-	TRBJ1-1	-	TRBV7-8
CASSYSGLHFYEQYF	TGTGCCAGCAGTTACTCGGGCCTACACTTCTACGAGCAGTACTTC	-	TRBJ2-7	-	TRBV6-6
CASSQGGAGDYEQYF	TGTGCCAGCAGCCAAGGGGGCGCGGGGGACTACGAGCAGTACTTC	TRBD2	TRBJ2-7	-	TRBV3-1/TRBV3-2
CASSARGQLEAFF	TGTGCCAGCAGTGCTAGGGGACAGCTTGAAGCTTTCTTT	TRBD1	TRBJ1-1	-	TRBV2
CASSRQRDEQLFF	TGTGCCAGCAGCCGACAGAGAGATGAACAACTGTTTTTT	-	TRBJ1-4	-	TRBV7-9
CASSPSAGNTEAFF	TGCGCCAGCAGCCCCTCCGCAGGGAACACTGAAGCTTTCTTT	-	TRBJ1-1	-	TRBV4-3
CASSRGSNEKLFF	TGCGCCAGCAGCAGGGGGTCAAATGAAAAACTGTTTTTT	-	TRBJ1-4	-	TRBV5-1
CASSFLLAGVESTDTQYF	TGTGCCAGCAGTTTCCTCCTAGCGGGAGTAGAAAGCACAGATACGCAGTATTTT	TRBD2	TRBJ2-3	-	TRBV27
CASSWVGEQYF	TGTGCCAGCAGCTGGGTCGGCGAGCAGTACTTC	-	TRBJ2-7	-	TRBV5-4
CASSIDRLAPDTQYF	TGTGCCAGTAGTATAGATCGGCTAGCCCCAGATACGCAGTATTTT	-	TRBJ2-3	-	TRBV19
CASSADARQLYNSPLHF	TGTGCCAGCAGTGCGGATGCCAGACAGCTCTATAATTCACCCCTCCACTTT	-	TRBJ1-6	-	TRBV2
CASSPTSDYGYTF	TGTGCCAGCAGCCCCACTTCGGACTATGGCTACACCTTC	-	TRBJ1-2	-	TRBV7-3
CASSLGLNNEQFF	TGCGCCAGCAGCTTGGGTCTTAACAATGAGCAGTTCTTC	-	TRBJ2-1	-	TRBV5-1
CASSIVNTEAFF	TGTGCCAGTAGTATTGTGAACACTGAAGCTTTCTTT	-	TRBJ1-1	-	TRBV19
CASSRNREEQPQHF	TGTGCCAGCAGTAGGAACAGGGAGGAGCAGCCCCAGCATTTT	-	TRBJ1-5	-	TRBV27
CASSESRNSNQPQHF	TGTGCCAGCAGTGAATCAAGGAATAGCAATCAGCCCCAGCATTTT	-	TRBJ1-5	-	TRBV2
CASSPPTGYGTEAFF	TGTGCCAGCAGCCCACCGACAGGGTACGGCACTGAAGCTTTCTTT	TRBD1	TRBJ1-1	-	TRBV7-9
CASTVGDSIGNEQFF	TGTGCCAGCACCGTCGGCGACAGTATAGGTAATGAGCAGTTCTTC	-	TRBJ2-1	-	TRBV5-4
CASTRGGEQFF	TGTGCCAGTACGCGCGGGGGTGAGCAGTTCTTC	TRBD2	TRBJ2-1	-	TRBV6-5
CASSQARWGGDTQYF	TGTGCCAGCAGCCAAGCCAGGTGGGGTGGAGATACGCAGTATTTT	-	TRBJ2-3	-	TRBV3-1/TRBV3-2
CASSYRQGDTEAFF	TGTGCCAGCAGTTACAGGCAGGGCGACACTGAAGCTTTCTTT	-	TRBJ1-1	-	TRBV6-5
CASSALRDRGTEAFF	TGCGCCAGCAGTGCCCTGAGGGACAGGGGTACTGAAGCTTTCTTT	TRBD1	TRBJ1-1	-	TRBV10-1
CASSPGTYEQYF	TGTGCCAGCAGCCCGGGGACCTACGAGCAGTACTTC	-	TRBJ2-7	-	TRBV7-2
CASSLGPRGYTF	TGTGCCAGCAGCTTAGGTCCCCGAGGCTACACCTTC	-	TRBJ1-2	once	TRBV7-9
CASSSGVQGSGQPQHF	TGTGCCAGCAGTTCGGGAGTACAAGGGAGCGGTCAGCCCCAGCATTTT	-	TRBJ1-5	-	TRBV28
CASSHSSGTTAQPQHF	TGTGCCAGCAGCCATTCATCCGGGACCACGGCGCAGCCCCAGCATTTT	-	TRBJ1-5	-	TRBV7-2
CASHRGGRNTEAFF	TGTGCCAGTCACAGAGGAGGTAGGAACACTGAAGCTTTCTTT	-	TRBJ1-1	-	TRBV19
CASSVRGGAPGYEQYF	TGTGCCAGCAGCGTAAGGGGAGGAGCCCCGGGCTACGAGCAGTACTTC	-	TRBJ2-7	-	TRBV9
CASSAGTSGRRTDTQYF	TGTGCCAGCAGTGCAGGGACTAGCGGGAGGCGGACAGATACGCAGTATTTT	TRBD2	TRBJ2-3	-	TRBV2
CASSLAMTGWIEAFF	TGTGCCAGCAGCTTGGCTATGACAGGGTGGATTGAAGCTTTCTTT	TRBD1	TRBJ1-1	once	TRBV5-5
CASSYYGSLYGYTF	TGTGCCAGCAGTTACTACGGCAGCTTGTATGGCTACACCTTC	-	TRBJ1-2	once	TRBV6-2/TRBV6-3
CASSPEQSQPQHF	TGTGCCTCGTCCCCCGAGCAAAGTCAGCCCCAGCATTTT	-	TRBJ1-5	once	TRBV10-3
CASSEGQGGYGYTF	TGTGCCAGCAGTGAAGGACAGGGCGGCTATGGCTACACCTTC	TRBD1	TRBJ1-2	few	TRBV6-1
CASSLGANSPLHF	TGTGCCAGCAGCTTAGGAGCCAATTCACCCCTCCACTTT	-	TRBJ1-6	-	TRBV7-8
CAWSANTGELFF	TGTGCCTGGAGTGCGAACACCGGGGAGCTGTTTTTT	-	TRBJ2-2	-	TRBV30
CASSQDMTGGWEQFF	TGCGCCAGCAGCCAAGATATGACAGGGGGCTGGGAGCAGTTCTTC	TRBD1	TRBJ2-1	few	TRBV4-3
CASTLGYEQYF	TGTGCCAGCACCTTAGGGTACGAGCAGTACTTC	-	TRBJ2-7	-	TRBV2
CASSFKLAGRSGNTIYF	TGTGCCAGCAGCTTTAAACTGGCAGGCCGCTCTGGAAACACCATATATTTT	-	TRBJ1-3	-	TRBV7-9
CASSQGPYNEQFF	TGTGCCAGCAGTCAAGGACCGTACAATGAGCAGTTCTTC	-	TRBJ2-1	once	TRBV9
CASSQGARTEAFF	TGTGCCAGCAGCCAGGGGGCGAGAACTGAAGCTTTCTTT	TRBD1	TRBJ1-1	once	TRBV5-4
CASSLTVPNTEAFF	TGTGCCAGCAGTTTGACAGTCCCGAACACTGAAGCTTTCTTT	-	TRBJ1-1	-	TRBV6-5
CASSQAQGGVYGYTF	TGTGCCAGCAGCCAAGCGCAGGGGGGGGTGTATGGCTACACCTTC	TRBD1	TRBJ1-2	-	TRBV3-1/TRBV3-2
CSASYTGGPYNEQFF	TGCAGTGCTAGTTATACGGGAGGGCCGTACAATGAGCAGTTCTTC	TRBD2	TRBJ2-1	-	TRBV20-1
CASSLIAGWDRNNQPQHF	TGTGCCAGCAGTTTAATCGCCGGTTGGGACAGGAACAATCAGCCCCAGCATTTT	TRBD1	TRBJ1-5	-	TRBV28
CASSQGGWTEAFF	TGTGCCAGCAGCCAAGGAGGATGGACTGAAGCTTTCTTT	-	TRBJ1-1	-	TRBV7-3